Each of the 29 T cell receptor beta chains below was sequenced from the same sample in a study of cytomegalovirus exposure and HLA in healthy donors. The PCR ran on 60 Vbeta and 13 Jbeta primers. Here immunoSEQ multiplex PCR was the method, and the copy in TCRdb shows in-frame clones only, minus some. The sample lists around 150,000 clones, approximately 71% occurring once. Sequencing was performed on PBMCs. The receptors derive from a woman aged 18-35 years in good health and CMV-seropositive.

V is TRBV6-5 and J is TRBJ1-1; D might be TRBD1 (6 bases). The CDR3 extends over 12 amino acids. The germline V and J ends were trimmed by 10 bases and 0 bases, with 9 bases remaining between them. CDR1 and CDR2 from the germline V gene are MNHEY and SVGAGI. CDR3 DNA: TGTGCCACCCACAGGGTGAACACTGAAGCTTTCTTT. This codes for CATHRVNTEAFF.

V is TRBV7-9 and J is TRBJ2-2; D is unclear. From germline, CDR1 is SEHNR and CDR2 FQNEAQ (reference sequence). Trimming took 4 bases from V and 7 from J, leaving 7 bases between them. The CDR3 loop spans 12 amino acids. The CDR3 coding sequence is TGTGCCAGCAGCTCCCGAGTCGGGGAGCTGTTTTTT. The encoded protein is CASSSRVGELFF.

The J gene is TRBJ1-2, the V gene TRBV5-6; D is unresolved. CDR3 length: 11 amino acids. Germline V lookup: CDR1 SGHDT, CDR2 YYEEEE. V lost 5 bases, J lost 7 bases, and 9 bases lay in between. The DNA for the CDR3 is TGTGCCAGCAGTATACTAGGTGGCTACACCTTC. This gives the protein CASSILGGYTF.

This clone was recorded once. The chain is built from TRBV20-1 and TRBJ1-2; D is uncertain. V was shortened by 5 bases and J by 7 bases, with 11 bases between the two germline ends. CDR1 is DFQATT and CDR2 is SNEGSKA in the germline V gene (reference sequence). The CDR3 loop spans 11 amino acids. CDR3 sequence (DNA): TGCAGTGCTTCTACCTTATCTGGCTACACCTTC. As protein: CSASTLSGYTF.

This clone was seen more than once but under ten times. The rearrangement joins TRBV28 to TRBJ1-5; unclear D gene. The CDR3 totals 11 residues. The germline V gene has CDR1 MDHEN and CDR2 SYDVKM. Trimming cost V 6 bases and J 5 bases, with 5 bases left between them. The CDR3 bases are TGTGCCAGCAGCCGCGATCAGCCCCAGCATTTT. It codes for CASSRDQPQHF.

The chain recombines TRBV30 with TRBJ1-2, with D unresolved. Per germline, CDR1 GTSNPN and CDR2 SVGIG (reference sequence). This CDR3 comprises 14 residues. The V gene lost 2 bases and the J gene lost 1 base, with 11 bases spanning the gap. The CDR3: CAWSLAGLNYGYTF. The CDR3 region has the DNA TGTGCCTGGAGTTTGGCAGGACTTAACTATGGCTACACCTTC.

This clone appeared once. The CDR3 sequence is CASSSGTGANTEAFF. The DNA for the CDR3 is TGTGCCAGCAGTTCGGGGACAGGGGCTAACACTGAAGCTTTCTTT. The chain links TRBV27 to TRBJ1-1; TRBD1 matches 10 bases. CDR1 MNHEY and CDR2 SMNVEV come from the germline V gene (reference sequence). The junction had 4 bases not matched to a gene; V was cut back by 4 bases and J by 2 bases. The CDR3 sequence is 15 residues long.

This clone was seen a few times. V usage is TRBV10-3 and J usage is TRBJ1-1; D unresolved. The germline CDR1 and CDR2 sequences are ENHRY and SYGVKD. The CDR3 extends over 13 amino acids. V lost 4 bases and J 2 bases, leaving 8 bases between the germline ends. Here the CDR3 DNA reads TGTGCCATCAGTGGAGTATCTAACACTGAAGCTTTCTTT. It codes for CAISGVSNTEAFF.

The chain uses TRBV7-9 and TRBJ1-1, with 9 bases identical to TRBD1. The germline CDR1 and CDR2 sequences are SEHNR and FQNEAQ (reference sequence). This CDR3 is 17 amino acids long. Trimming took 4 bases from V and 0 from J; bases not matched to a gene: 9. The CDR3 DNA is TGTGCCAGCAGCTCGGACAGGGGAGGACCGCTGAACACTGAAGCTTTCTTT. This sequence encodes CASSSDRGGPLNTEAFF.

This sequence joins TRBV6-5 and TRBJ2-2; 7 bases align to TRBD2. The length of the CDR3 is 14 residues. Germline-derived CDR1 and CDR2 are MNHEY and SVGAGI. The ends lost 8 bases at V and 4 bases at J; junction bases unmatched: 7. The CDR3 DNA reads TGTGCCAGCTTGGCGGGGGACTTCACCGGGGAGCTGTTTTTT. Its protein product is CASLAGDFTGELFF.

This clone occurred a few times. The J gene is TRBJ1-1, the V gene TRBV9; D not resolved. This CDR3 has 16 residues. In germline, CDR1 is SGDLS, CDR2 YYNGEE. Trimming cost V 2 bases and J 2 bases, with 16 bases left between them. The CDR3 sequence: CASSVTEGLLNTEAFF. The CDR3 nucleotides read TGTGCCAGCAGCGTTACAGAGGGCCTACTAAACACTGAAGCTTTCTTT.

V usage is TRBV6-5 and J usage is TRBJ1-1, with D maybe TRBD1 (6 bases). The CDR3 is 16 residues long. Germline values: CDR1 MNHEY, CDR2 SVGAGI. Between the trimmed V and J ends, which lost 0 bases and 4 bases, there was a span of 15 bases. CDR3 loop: CASSYSRGLDSTEAFF. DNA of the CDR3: TGTGCCAGCAGTTACTCGAGGGGTTTGGACAGCACTGAAGCTTTCTTT.

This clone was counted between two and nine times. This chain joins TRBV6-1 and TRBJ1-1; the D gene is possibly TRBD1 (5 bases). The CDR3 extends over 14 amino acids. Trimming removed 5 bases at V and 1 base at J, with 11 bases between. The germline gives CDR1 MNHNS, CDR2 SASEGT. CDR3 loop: CASSIPGKNTEAFF. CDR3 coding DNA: TGTGCCAGCAGTATTCCAGGGAAGAACACTGAAGCTTTCTTT.

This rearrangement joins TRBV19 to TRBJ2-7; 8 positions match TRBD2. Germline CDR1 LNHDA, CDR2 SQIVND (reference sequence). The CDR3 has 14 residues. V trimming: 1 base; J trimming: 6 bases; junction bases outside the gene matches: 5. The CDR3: CASSIGGLAGEQYF. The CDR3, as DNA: TGTGCCAGTAGTATAGGAGGACTAGCCGGCGAGCAGTACTTC.

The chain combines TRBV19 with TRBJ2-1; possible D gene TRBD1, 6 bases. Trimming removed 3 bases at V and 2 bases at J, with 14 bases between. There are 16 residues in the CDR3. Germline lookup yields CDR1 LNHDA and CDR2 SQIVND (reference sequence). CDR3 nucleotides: TGTGCCAGTAGTATGGGGGCAGACCCTGCCTACAATGAGCAGTTCTTC. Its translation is CASSMGADPAYNEQFF.

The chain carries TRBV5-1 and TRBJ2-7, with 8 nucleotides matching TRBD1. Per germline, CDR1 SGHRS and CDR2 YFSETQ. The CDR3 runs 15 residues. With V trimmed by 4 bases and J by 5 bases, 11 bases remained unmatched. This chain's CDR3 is CASSTAGGAFHEQYF. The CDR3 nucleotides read TGCGCCAGCAGCACCGCAGGGGGCGCTTTCCACGAGCAGTACTTC.

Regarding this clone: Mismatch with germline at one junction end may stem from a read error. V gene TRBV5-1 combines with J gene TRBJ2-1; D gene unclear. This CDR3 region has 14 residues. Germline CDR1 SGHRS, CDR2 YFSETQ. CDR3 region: CATSLADSYNEQFF. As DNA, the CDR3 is TGCGCCACCAGCTTAGCTGACTCCTACAATGAGCAGTTCTTC.

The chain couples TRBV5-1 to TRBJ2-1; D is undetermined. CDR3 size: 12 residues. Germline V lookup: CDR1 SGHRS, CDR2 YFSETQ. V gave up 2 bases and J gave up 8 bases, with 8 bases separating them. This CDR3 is CASSFPSHEQFF. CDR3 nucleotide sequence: TGCGCCAGCAGCTTTCCATCCCATGAGCAGTTCTTC.

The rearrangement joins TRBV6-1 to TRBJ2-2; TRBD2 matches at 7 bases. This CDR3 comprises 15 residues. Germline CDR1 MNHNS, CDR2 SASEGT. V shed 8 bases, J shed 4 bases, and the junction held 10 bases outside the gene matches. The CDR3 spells CASVFAGASTGELFF. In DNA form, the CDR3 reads TGTGCCAGCGTCTTCGCGGGAGCTAGCACCGGGGAGCTGTTTTTT.

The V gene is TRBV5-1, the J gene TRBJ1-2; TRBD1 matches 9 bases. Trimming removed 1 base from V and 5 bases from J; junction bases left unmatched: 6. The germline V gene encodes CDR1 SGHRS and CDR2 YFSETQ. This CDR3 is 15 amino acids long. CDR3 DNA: TGCGCCAGCAGCTTGACAGGGGGCGTCGGTTATGGCTACACCTTC. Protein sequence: CASSLTGGVGYGYTF.

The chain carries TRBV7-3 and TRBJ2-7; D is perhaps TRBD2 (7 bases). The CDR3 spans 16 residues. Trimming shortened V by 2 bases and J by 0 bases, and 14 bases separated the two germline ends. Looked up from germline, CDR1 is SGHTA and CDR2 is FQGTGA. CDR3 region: CASSLGVGGHSYEQYF. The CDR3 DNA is TGTGCCAGCAGCTTAGGGGTCGGGGGGCACTCCTACGAGCAGTACTTC.

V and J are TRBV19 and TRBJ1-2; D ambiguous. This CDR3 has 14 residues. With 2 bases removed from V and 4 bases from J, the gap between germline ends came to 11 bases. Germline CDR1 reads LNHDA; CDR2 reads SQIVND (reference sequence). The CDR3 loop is CASSIKGGRYGYTF. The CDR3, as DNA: TGTGCCAGTAGTATAAAAGGAGGTCGCTATGGCTACACCTTC.

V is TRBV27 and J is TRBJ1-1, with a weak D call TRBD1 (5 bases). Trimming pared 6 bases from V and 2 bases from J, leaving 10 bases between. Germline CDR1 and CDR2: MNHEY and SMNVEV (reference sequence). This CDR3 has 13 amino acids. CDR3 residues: CASRSTVNTEAFF. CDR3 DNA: TGTGCCAGCAGATCGACAGTAAACACTGAAGCTTTCTTT.

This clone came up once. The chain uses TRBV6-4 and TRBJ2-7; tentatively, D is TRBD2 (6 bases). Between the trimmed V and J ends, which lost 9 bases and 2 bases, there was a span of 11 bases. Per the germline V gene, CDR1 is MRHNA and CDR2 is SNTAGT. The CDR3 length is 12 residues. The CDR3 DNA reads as TGTGCCAGGGGAGGAGGCCCCTACGAGCAGTACTTC. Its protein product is CARGGGPYEQYF.

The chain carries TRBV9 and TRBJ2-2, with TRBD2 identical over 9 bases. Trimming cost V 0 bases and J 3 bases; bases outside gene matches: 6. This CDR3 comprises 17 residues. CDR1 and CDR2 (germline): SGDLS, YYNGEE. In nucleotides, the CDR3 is TGTGCCAGCAGCGTAGTGGCGGGAGGGACCGACACCGGGGAGCTGTTTTTT. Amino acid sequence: CASSVVAGGTDTGELFF. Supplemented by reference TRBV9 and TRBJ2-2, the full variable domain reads DSGVTQTPKHLITATGQRVTLRCSPRSGDLSVYWYQQSLDQGLQFLIQYYNGEERAKGNILERFSAQQFPDLHSELNLSSLELGDSALYFCASSVVAGGTDTGELFFGEGSRLTVL.

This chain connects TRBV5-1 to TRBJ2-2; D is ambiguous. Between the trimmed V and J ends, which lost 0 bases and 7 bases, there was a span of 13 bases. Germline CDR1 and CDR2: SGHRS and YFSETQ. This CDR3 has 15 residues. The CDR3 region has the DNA TGCGCCAGCAGCTTGGACGTTAACACGAACGGGGAGCTGTTTTTT. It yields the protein CASSLDVNTNGELFF.

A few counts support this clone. This CDR3 is CASTIQGQGNSPLHF. CDR3 DNA sequence: TGCGCCAGCACCATACAGGGGCAAGGCAATTCACCCCTCCACTTT. The chain carries TRBV5-1 and TRBJ1-6; 7 bases are shared with TRBD1. The CDR3 consists of 15 residues. Unmatched junction bases numbered 10, after V lost 6 bases and J lost 7 bases. Per the germline V gene, CDR1 is SGHRS and CDR2 is YFSETQ.

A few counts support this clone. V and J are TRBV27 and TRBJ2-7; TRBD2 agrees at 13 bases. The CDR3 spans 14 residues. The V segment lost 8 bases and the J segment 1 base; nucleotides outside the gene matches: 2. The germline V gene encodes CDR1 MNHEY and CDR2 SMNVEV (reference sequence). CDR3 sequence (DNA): TGTGCCAGCGGACTAGCGGGAGTATCCTACGAGCAGTACTTC. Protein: CASGLAGVSYEQYF.

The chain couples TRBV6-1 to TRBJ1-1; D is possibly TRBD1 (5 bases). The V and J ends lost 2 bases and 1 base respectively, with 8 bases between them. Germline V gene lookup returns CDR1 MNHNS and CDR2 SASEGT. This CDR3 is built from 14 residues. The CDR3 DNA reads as TGTGCCAGCAGTGAATGGACACCGAACACTGAAGCTTTCTTT. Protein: CASSEWTPNTEAFF.